Below, one TCR beta chain is given with its context. Employing constant-segment primers, 5'RACE generated TCR alpha and TCR beta cDNA libraries bearing sample barcodes and UMIs. MiXCR, applied by TCRdb to the 5' RACE reads, yields one record per CDR3 protein. The sample includes 500,000 to 650,000 distinct CDR3 sequences, about 20% seen only once; the top ten take approximately 8.4%. This sample stems from a study of T-cell memory formation after mild COVID-19. In germline, CDR1 is LGHNT, CDR2 FRNRAP. Trimming shortened V by 5 bases and J by 6 bases, and 7 bases separated the two germline ends. The CDR3 spans 12 residues.

The V and J genes are TRBV12-5 and TRBJ2-2; D is ambiguous. The sample comprised PBMCs or a T cell subset sorted from them (not recorded which). This receptor was obtained from an adult woman who had mild COVID-19 (a few samples of this study predate the infection). Cell type and time point are not known. The CDR3 protein is CASGPSPGELFF. As DNA, the CDR3 is TGTGCTAGTGGTCCCTCCCCCGGGGAGCTGTTTTTT.